The 31 T cell receptor beta chains below all came from one sample that was sequenced in a study of T cell repertoires in cytomegalovirus infection. No antigen has been assigned to these receptors. TCRdb reprocessed the reads with MiXCR, giving one entry per CDR3 protein. The sample comprises approximately 990,000 distinct CDR3 sequences, 25% to 40% of which are singletons, and about an eighth rests with the top ten. The sequences come from cultured CD8+ T cells from PBMCs, collected from culture after CMV antigen stimulation. The source of these receptors is a human donor in good health (CMV status not recorded). Some clones in this sample may be carry-over from other donors' samples.

There are many counts of this clonotype. The rearrangement joins TRBV7-6 to TRBJ1-4; 7 positions agree with TRBD1. V dropped 0 bases and J dropped 0; count of bases not matched to a gene: 16. Germline values: CDR1 SGHVS, CDR2 FNYEAQ. The CDR3 spans 21 residues. The DNA for the CDR3 is TGTGCCAGCAGCTTAGCGCGGCGTTGTGGGGGACAGCAGGCAACTAATGAAAAACTGTTTTTT. Translating gives CASSLARRCGGQQATNEKLFF.

This clonotype was recorded at least ten times. The chain recombines TRBV7-6 with TRBJ1-5, with D tentatively TRBD1 (5 bases). Germline CDR1 and CDR2: SGHVS and FNYEAQ. The CDR3 consists of 14 residues. The ends were cut back, 3 bases at V and 3 bases at J, with 9 bases in the middle. DNA of the CDR3: TGTGCCAGCAGCTTGGGGCAGAACAATCAGCCCCAGCATTTT. It yields the protein CASSLGQNNQPQHF.

This clonotype was observed a handful of times. The chain employs TRBV7-9 and TRBJ1-1; D is unresolved. This CDR3 comprises 13 residues. Trimming took off 2 bases at V and 7 bases at J, with 11 bases between the two ends. From germline, CDR1 is SEHNR and CDR2 FQNEAQ (reference sequence). DNA of the CDR3: TGTGCCAGCAGCTTATGGACTGCGGATGAAGCTTTCTTT. This translates into CASSLWTADEAFF.

This clonotype was picked up many times. This sequence joins TRBV7-9 and TRBJ1-2, with D unclear. V was clipped by 1 base and J by 3 bases, with 12 bases between them. The CDR3 has 15 amino acids. Germline V gives CDR1 SEHNR, CDR2 FQNEAQ (reference sequence). CDR3 region: CASSLVGDPDYGYTF. The CDR3 DNA reads TGTGCCAGCAGCTTAGTCGGGGATCCAGACTATGGCTACACCTTC.

This clonotype was seen many times. V gene TRBV7-2 combines with J gene TRBJ1-4; D not resolved. Germline values: CDR1 SGHTA, CDR2 FQGNSA. The CDR3 runs to 16 residues. Trimming pared 1 base from V and 3 bases from J, leaving 12 bases between. The CDR3 sequence is CASSLGQVTANEKLFF. The CDR3 DNA reads TGTGCCAGCAGCTTAGGCCAGGTTACGGCTAATGAAAAACTGTTTTTT.

Regarding this clonotype: This clone may be a read error of a much larger clone one base away. The chain couples TRBV12-3 or TRBV12-4 to TRBJ1-1, with a weak D call TRBD1 (5 bases). This CDR3 region has 13 residues. The CDR3 sequence: CTSSPGFGTEAFF. CDR3 nucleotide sequence: TGTACCAGCAGCCCAGGGTTTGGCACTGAAGCTTTCTTT.

The table lists this clonotype with a few counts. The rearrangement uses TRBV7-6 and TRBJ2-3; 8 bases fit TRBD2. Germline V lookup: CDR1 SGHVS, CDR2 FNYEAQ. This CDR3 has 18 residues. With 1 base clipped from V and 0 bases from J, the junction kept 9 bases outside the gene matches. The CDR3, as DNA: TGTGCCAGCAGCTTAGTTTCAGCGGGGGCCGATAGCACAGATACGCAGTATTTT. Its protein is CASSLVSAGADSTDTQYF.

V is TRBV6-1 and J is TRBJ2-6; D gene uncertain. The CDR3 is made up of 17 amino acids. Between the trimmed V and J ends, which lost 0 bases and 3 bases, there was a span of 12 bases. CDR1 is MNHNS and CDR2 is SASEGT in the germline V gene. CDR3 in amino acids: CASSEALPVGGANVLTF. DNA of the CDR3: TGTGCCAGCAGTGAAGCCCTTCCGGTCGGTGGGGCCAACGTCCTGACTTTC.

This chain joins TRBV9 and TRBJ2-1; no firm D call. The ends were cut back, 4 bases at V and 9 bases at J, with 11 bases in the middle. The CDR3 is 12 residues long. Per germline, CDR1 SGDLS and CDR2 YYNGEE. The CDR3 spells CASSPSSREQFF. CDR3 nucleotide sequence: TGTGCCAGCAGCCCGAGTAGCCGTGAGCAGTTCTTC.

In this sample, this clonotype turned up many times. The CDR3 sequence: CASSLVVGGNSNQPQHF. The DNA of the CDR3 is TGTGCCAGCAGCTTAGTTGTAGGGGGCAATAGCAATCAGCCCCAGCATTTT. This chain links TRBV7-8 with TRBJ1-5; 7 nucleotides line up with TRBD1. This CDR3 contains 17 residues. Germline V gives CDR1 SGHVS, CDR2 FQNEAQ. Trimming removed 1 base from V and 0 bases from J; junction bases left unmatched: 6.

This clonotype was found a few times. V and J are TRBV6-6 and TRBJ1-2, with TRBD1 identical over 9 bases. There are 15 residues in the CDR3. Looked up from germline, CDR1 is MNHNY and CDR2 is SVGAGI (reference sequence). The V and J ends lost 5 bases and 6 bases, in that order; junction bases with no gene match: 10. CDR3 coding DNA: TGTGCCAGCAGTCCTCACAGGGGGCGCGGGGATGGCTACACCTTC. Translating gives CASSPHRGRGDGYTF.

The J gene is TRBJ2-7, the V gene TRBV4-1; D possibly corresponds to TRBD2 (7 bases). The CDR3 totals 12 residues. V was clipped by 8 bases and J by 2 bases, with 10 bases between them. Germline V gene sequence: CDR1 MGHRA, CDR2 YSYEKL. Here the CDR3 reads CASGGAPYEQYF. Here the CDR3 DNA reads TGCGCCAGCGGGGGGGCCCCCTACGAGCAGTACTTC.

This clonotype turned up a few times. This sequence joins TRBV3-1 and TRBJ2-1; 14 nucleotides match TRBD2. In germline, CDR1 is LGHDT, CDR2 YNNKEL (reference sequence). This CDR3 spans 16 amino acids. After removal of 5 bases from V and 9 bases from J, the junction contained 9 bases not matched to a gene. The CDR3 DNA sequence: TGTGCCAGCAGCAACCGACTAGCGGGGGGGTTGGTTGAGCAGTTCTTC. It specifies CASSNRLAGGLVEQFF.

V and J are TRBV5-1 and TRBJ2-5; 12 nucleotides line up with TRBD2. The CDR3 totals 17 residues. V lost 1 base and J lost 1; bases outside the gene matches: 5. Germline V gene sequence: CDR1 SGHRS, CDR2 YFSETQ. CDR3 nucleotide sequence: TGCGCCAGCAGCTTGAGCCTAGCGGGGGGGCCCCAAGAGACCCAGTACTTC. Protein sequence: CASSLSLAGGPQETQYF.

The table lists this clonotype with a few counts. CDR3 nucleotide sequence: TGTGCCATCAGTGATTGGGGGGGGCTTGGTGATGAGCAGTTCTTC. It yields the protein CAISDWGGLGDEQFF. This chain connects TRBV10-3 to TRBJ2-1; possibly TRBD2 for D (7 bases). With 3 bases removed from V and 8 bases from J, the gap between germline ends came to 17 bases. The CDR3 contains 15 residues. From germline, CDR1 is ENHRY and CDR2 SYGVKD.

This clonotype was seen repeatedly, ten times or more. The chain combines TRBV7-2 with TRBJ2-2, with TRBD2 identical over 8 bases. This CDR3 is built from 15 residues. The V and J ends lost 5 bases and 5 bases, in that order; junction bases with no gene match: 7. The germline gives CDR1 SGHTA, CDR2 FQGNSA. CDR3 DNA: TGTGCCAGCAGCCCGGGACTAGGGTGGACCGGGGAGCTGTTTTTT. It specifies CASSPGLGWTGELFF.

The chain links TRBV7-9 to TRBJ2-7; 7 nucleotides align to TRBD1. V dropped 6 bases and J dropped 2; count of bases not matched to a gene: 7. CDR3 size: 14 residues. CDR1 is SEHNR and CDR2 is FQNEAQ in the germline V gene (reference sequence). DNA of the CDR3: TGTGCCAGCAGTCAACAGGGGAAGGCCTACGAGCAGTACGTC. Its protein is CASSQQGKAYEQYV.

The chain combines TRBV27 with TRBJ2-5, with D hard to call. Germline-derived CDR1 and CDR2 are MNHEY and SMNVEV (reference sequence). CDR3 length: 13 amino acids. V lost 6 bases to trimming and J lost 0 bases, with 8 bases between them. CDR3 coding DNA: TGTGCCAGCAGGGGAACTAACCAAGAGACCCAGTACTTC. This sequence encodes CASRGTNQETQYF.

On this clonotype: A much larger clone differs by one base, so this may be a read error. The chain uses TRBV7-6 and TRBJ2-3, with TRBD2 matching 9 bases. Germline V gene lookup returns CDR1 SGHVS and CDR2 FNYEAQ. The CDR3 loop spans 15 amino acids. CDR3 region: CANSQAGGYTDTQYF. As DNA, the CDR3 is TGTGCCAACAGCCAAGCGGGGGGTTACACAGATACGCAGTATTTT.

This clonotype has just a few counts. This sequence joins TRBV28 and TRBJ2-5; unclear D gene. This CDR3 region has 13 residues. Germline V gene sequence: CDR1 MDHEN, CDR2 SYDVKM. The V end was cut by 3 bases, the J end by 1 base, with 6 bases between. CDR3: CASSLQFQETQYF. The CDR3 nucleotides are TGTGCCAGCAGTTTGCAATTCCAAGAGACCCAGTACTTC. The full variable domain, in which reference TRBV28 and TRBJ2-5 provide the parts outside the CDR3, is DVKVTQSSRYLVKRTGEKVFLECVQDMDHENMFWYRQDPGLGLRLIYFSYDVKMKEKGDIPEGYSVSREKKERFSLILESASTNQTSMYLCASSLQFQETQYFGPGTRLLVL.

This chain links TRBV3-1 with TRBJ2-2; no clear D. V dropped 3 bases and J dropped 0 bases, with 14 bases sitting between them. Germline CDR1 and CDR2: LGHDT and YNNKEL (reference sequence). The CDR3 runs to 17 residues. DNA of the CDR3: TGTGCCAGCAGCCACTCTCTCGGTAACGCGAACACCGGGGAGCTGTTTTTT. It is translated as CASSHSLGNANTGELFF.

The rearrangement links TRBV2 to TRBJ2-7; tentative D call: TRBD1 (5 bases). The CDR3 runs to 12 residues. Trimming shortened V by 9 bases and J by 2 bases, and 11 bases separated the two germline ends. CDR1 and CDR2 (germline): SNHLY, FYNNEI. For the CDR3, the DNA is TGTGCCAGTTGGGGCCGGACCTACGAGCAGTACGTC. This encodes CASWGRTYEQYV.

Details on this clonotype: A read error may explain this, as a much larger clone is one base away. CDR3 loop: CASSLAATDYEQYF. The CDR3 DNA is TGTGCCAGCAGCTTAGCTGCTACGGACTACGAGCAGTACTTC. The genes are TRBV7-8 and TRBJ2-7; D is unclear. The germline V gene encodes CDR1 SGHVS and CDR2 FQNEAQ. Trimming left V 0 bases short and J 3 bases short, with 9 bases between. CDR3 length equals 14 residues.

This clonotype was detected many times. The chain uses TRBV7-2 and TRBJ2-5; a possible D gene is TRBD2 (7 bases). This CDR3 has 16 amino acids. Trimming removed 5 bases from V and 0 bases from J, with 16 bases in between. Per the germline V gene, CDR1 is SGHTA and CDR2 is FQGNSA. CDR3 region: CASSRRGAMYQETQYF. The DNA of the CDR3 is TGTGCCAGCAGCCGTCGGGGGGCCATGTACCAAGAGACCCAGTACTTC.

In regard to this clonotype: Germline and junction disagree at one end, which may indicate a read error. In nucleotides, the CDR3 is TGCAGTTCTAGGACTAGCTCCTACAATGAGCAGTTCTTC. As protein: CSSRTSSYNEQFF. The V and J genes are TRBV20-1 and TRBJ2-1, with 7 bases aligning to TRBD2. The CDR3 extends over 13 amino acids. Germline CDR1 is DFQATT and CDR2 is SNEGSKA (reference sequence).

This clonotype turned up a few times. The V and J genes are TRBV28 and TRBJ2-4; weak D call: TRBD2 (6 bases). The V gene's germline CDR1 is MDHEN and CDR2 SYDVKM. With 3 bases removed from V and 1 base from J, the gap between germline ends came to 10 bases. There are 15 residues in the CDR3. CDR3: CASSFPRGAKNIQYF. CDR3 coding DNA: TGTGCCAGCAGTTTTCCGCGGGGTGCCAAAAACATTCAGTACTTC.

This sequence joins TRBV5-8 and TRBJ1-5; D uncertain. V was cut by 4 bases and J by 5 bases, with 10 bases left in between. Germline V lookup: CDR1 SGHTS, CDR2 YDEGEE. CDR3 length equals 13 residues. The CDR3, as DNA: TGTGCCAGCAGCGTAGGTCTGTATCAGCCCCAGCATTTT. Translation gives CASSVGLYQPQHF.

This clonotype was counted at least ten times. V usage is TRBV6-2 or TRBV6-3 and J usage is TRBJ2-1; D is unresolved. Germline CDR1 and CDR2: MNHEY and SVGEGT. The CDR3 extends over 15 amino acids. The ends were cut back, 5 bases at V and 3 bases at J, with 14 bases in the middle. The CDR3 nucleotides read TGTGCCAGCAGTCCCCCGGCTGTGCGCTACAATGAGCAGTTCTTC. Protein product: CASSPPAVRYNEQFF.

This clonotype came up many times. The CDR3 nucleotides read TGTGCCAGCAGCCCCGGGACAGGGGCGTTTTATAATTCACCCCTCCACTTT. It yields the protein CASSPGTGAFYNSPLHF. J is TRBJ1-6 and V is TRBV7-2, with 10 bases identical to TRBD1. This CDR3 spans 17 amino acids. From germline, CDR1 is SGHTA and CDR2 FQGNSA. With V trimmed by 5 bases and J by 4 bases, 8 bases remained unmatched.

The rearrangement links TRBV14 to TRBJ1-2, with 7 bases matching TRBD1. The junction had 9 bases not matched to a gene; V was cut back by 4 bases and J by 4 bases. CDR1 is SGHDN and CDR2 is FVKESK in the germline V gene. The CDR3 length is 15 residues. The CDR3 DNA reads as TGTGCCAGCAGCCTAACAGGGGACCTAGCCTATGGCTACACCTTC. Translating it yields CASSLTGDLAYGYTF.

This clonotype occurred a few times. The rearrangement joins TRBV5-6 to TRBJ1-1, with D possibly TRBD1 on 5 matching bases. CDR3 length equals 13 residues. In germline, CDR1 is SGHDT, CDR2 YYEEEE. Trimming took 4 bases from V and 1 from J, leaving 8 bases between them. Written as DNA, the CDR3 is TGTGCCAGCAGCGAGGACAAGAACACTGAAGCTTTCTTT. This gives the protein CASSEDKNTEAFF.